Detailed here is one T cell receptor beta chain. Its cognate antigen is unknown. The sample originates from a study of OX40 agonist ivuxolimab in advanced cancers. General observations from the study: The authors also found low normalized T-cell clonal expansion in some nonresponders. CD4+ and CD8+ T cells in blood underwent clonal expansion by week 6 at 0.1 to 3.0 mg/kg.

Method: immunoSEQ multiplex PCR; TCRdb's copy keeps in-frame clones and lacks some. The sample has some 64,000 clones; 80% to 95% are singletons. The V and J ends lost 5 bases and 1 base respectively, with 5 bases between them. Germline V gene sequence: CDR1 MNHEY, CDR2 SVGAGI. The CDR3 is made up of 12 amino acids. Samples were taken at baseline and on day 1 of cycles 4 and 7. The sequence came from an adult with an advanced solid tumor such as melanoma, head and neck, liver or kidney cancer. This chain connects TRBV6-5 to TRBJ1-2; D is unresolved. Source: CD4+ or CD8+ T cells sorted from blood, taken in a trial of the OX40 agonist ivuxolimab. CDR3 nucleotide sequence: TGTGCCAGCAGTCGTCGTAACTATGGCTACACCTTC. Translating gives CASSRRNYGYTF.